Below are 10 T cell receptor beta chains sequenced from a single sample in a study of a mutant IDH1 vaccine in newly diagnosed glioma (dated by TCRdb to about 2021). Receptor libraries were prepared by the immunoSEQ multiplex PCR assay. The table was pulled from immuneACCESS by TCRdb, which kept in-frame rearrangements only. Such tables lose some clones; where checked, under half of the loss comes from unresolved V genes, and the rest has no known cause. This sample comprises around 94,000 clones, around nine tenths of them detected only once. The ten largest clones represent around 0.73% of the sample. The time point tag for this specimen amounts to: week 47, end of study. Every vaccine dose consisted of 300 ug of a 20-mer mutant IDH1 peptide in Montanide, administered subcutaneously together with topical imiquimod. Their specific antigens are unknown. The sample consisted of PBMCs, taken from a glioma patient whose treatment included an IDH1 peptide vaccine. These TCRs come from a woman aged 45-59 years with glioma.

This chain links TRBV5-1 with TRBJ1-1; tentative D call: TRBD1 (5 bases). Between the trimmed V and J ends, which lost 2 bases and 5 bases, there was a span of 19 bases. Per germline, CDR1 SGHRS and CDR2 YFSETQ. This CDR3 contains 16 residues. The CDR3 protein is CASSFTLGAPGTEAFF. The CDR3 nucleotides are TGCGCCAGCAGCTTTACTTTAGGGGCCCCGGGGACTGAAGCTTTCTTT.

This chain joins TRBV28 and TRBJ2-7, with D possibly called TRBD1 or TRBD2 (7 bases each). There are 18 residues in the CDR3. Germline V lookup: CDR1 MDHEN, CDR2 SYDVKM. Trimming stripped 3 bases from V and 4 bases from J, with 25 bases between. The CDR3 sequence: CASSFDRVGQRGYYEQYF. The CDR3 coding sequence is TGTGCCAGCAGTTTCGACAGGGTGGGCCAGCGGGGATATTACGAGCAGTACTTC.

The rearrangement links TRBV28 to TRBJ2-2, with D perhaps TRBD2 (6 bases). CDR1 MDHEN and CDR2 SYDVKM come from the germline V gene. Trimming removed 3 bases at V and 5 bases at J, with 10 bases between. The CDR3 runs to 14 residues. The CDR3 DNA follows: TGTGCCAGCAGTTTGGCGGGGAAGACCGGGGAGCTGTTTTTT. Its protein product is CASSLAGKTGELFF.

The rearrangement joins TRBV19 to TRBJ1-1; D is unclear. The germline V gene has CDR1 LNHDA and CDR2 SQIVND (reference sequence). CDR3 length equals 11 residues. The V end was cut by 8 bases, the J end by 3 bases, with 7 bases between. The chain's CDR3 is CASREDTEAFF. CDR3 coding DNA: TGTGCCAGTCGGGAGGACACTGAAGCTTTCTTT.

The gene calls are TRBV7-8 and TRBJ1-2; D is undetermined. Germline V gene lookup returns CDR1 SGHVS and CDR2 FQNEAQ. The ends were cut back, 1 base at V and 5 bases at J, with 8 bases in the middle. This CDR3 is 13 amino acids long. As DNA, the CDR3 is TGTGCCAGCAGCTTAGGGACGGATTATGGCTACACCTTC. Translation: CASSLGTDYGYTF.

The CDR3 protein is CASSPTDRATGELFF. Here the CDR3 DNA reads TGTGCCAGCTCACCCACGGACAGGGCTACCGGGGAGCTGTTTTTT. The genes are TRBV18 and TRBJ2-2; the match to TRBD1 covers 8 bases. After removal of 3 bases from V and 5 bases from J, the junction contained 5 bases not matched to a gene. Germline values: CDR1 KGHSH, CDR2 LQKENI. CDR3 length: 15 amino acids.

The chain has TRBV5-1 and TRBJ1-6; a weak D match, TRBD1 (5 bases). The germline CDR1 and CDR2 sequences are SGHRS and YFSETQ. The CDR3 is made up of 16 amino acids. V was cut by 4 bases and J by 10 bases, with 21 bases left in between. The DNA of the CDR3 is TGCGCCAGCAGCCTCCTTGGACAAGTCATTTCCTCACCCCTCCACTTT. This gives the protein CASSLLGQVISSPLHF.

This clone was observed a single time. The chain combines TRBV19 with TRBJ2-5; 10 bases are a match to TRBD2. The CDR3 covers 14 residues. The ends lost 7 bases at V and 1 base at J; junction bases unmatched: 3. CDR1 and CDR2 (germline): LNHDA, SQIVND (reference sequence). As DNA, the CDR3 is TGTGCCAGTACCAAGCGGGAGGGCCAAGAGACCCAGTACTTC. Residues: CASTKREGQETQYF.

The rearrangement links TRBV6-1 to TRBJ2-3; 10 bases are a match to TRBD2. This CDR3 spans 14 amino acids. V shed 6 bases and J 4 bases; nucleotides not matched to a gene: 4. Germline V CDR1 and CDR2: MNHNS, SASEGT. The CDR3 DNA is TGTGCCAGCAGGGGAGCGGGAGGGCCAGATACGCAGTATTTT. It specifies CASRGAGGPDTQYF.

The chain employs TRBV19 and TRBJ1-3; D not certain. CDR1 and CDR2 (germline): LNHDA, SQIVND (reference sequence). This CDR3 has 14 residues. V lost 7 bases and J 0 bases, leaving 10 bases between the germline ends. CDR3 residues: CASTAASSGNTIYF. The DNA of the CDR3 is TGTGCCAGTACAGCGGCATCCTCTGGAAACACCATATATTTT.